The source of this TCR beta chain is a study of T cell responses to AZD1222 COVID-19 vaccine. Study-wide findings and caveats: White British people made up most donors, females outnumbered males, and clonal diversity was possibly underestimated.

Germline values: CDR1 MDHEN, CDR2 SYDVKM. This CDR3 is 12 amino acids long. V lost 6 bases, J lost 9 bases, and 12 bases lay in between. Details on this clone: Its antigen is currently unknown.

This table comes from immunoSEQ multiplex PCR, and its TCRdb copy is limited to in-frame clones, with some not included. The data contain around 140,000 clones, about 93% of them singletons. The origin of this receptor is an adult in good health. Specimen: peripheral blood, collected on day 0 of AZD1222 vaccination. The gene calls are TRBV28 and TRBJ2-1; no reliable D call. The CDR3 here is CASRTIRGEQFF. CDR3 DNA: TGTGCCAGCAGAACTATTAGAGGTGAGCAGTTCTTC.